The 30 T cell receptor beta chains listed next were all sequenced from one sample in a study of cytomegalovirus exposure and HLA in healthy donors. A multiplex PCR was run with 60 Vbeta primers and 13 Jbeta primers. TCRdb's table, derived via immunoSEQ multiplex PCR, lists solely in-frame clones and lacks some. The sample lists fewer than 35,000 clones, around nine tenths seen once, with approximately 2.8% in the top ten. Input material: PBMCs. These receptors came from a boy under 18 in good health and CMV-seronegative.

The gene calls are TRBV6-4 and TRBJ2-3; D remains ambiguous. The CDR3 runs to 15 residues. CDR1 and CDR2 (germline): MRHNA, SNTAGT. Trimming stripped 2 bases from V and 2 bases from J, with 11 bases between. The CDR3 here is CASSDSRADTDTQYF. As DNA, the CDR3 is TGTGCCAGCAGTGACAGCCGTGCCGACACAGATACGCAGTATTTT.

The chain carries TRBV28 and TRBJ2-7; 14 nucleotides line up with TRBD2. CDR3 length: 16 amino acids. CDR1 and CDR2 from the germline V gene are MDHEN and SYDVKM. Trimming at V came to 5 bases and at J to 7 bases, leaving 10 bases not matched to a gene. CDR3 coding DNA: TGTGCCAGCAGTCCTTGGACTAGCGGGGGGAATAAGGAGCAGTACTTC. Protein: CASSPWTSGGNKEQYF.

The V call is TRBV5-4, the J call TRBJ2-5; TRBD2 matches at 14 bases. From germline, CDR1 is SGHNT and CDR2 YYREEE (reference sequence). There are 17 residues in the CDR3. J was trimmed by 4 bases and V by 3 bases; bases with no gene match: 8. DNA for the CDR3: TGTGCCAGCAGCTCCGGACTAGCGGGGGGTATCGTAGAGACCCAGTACTTC. Protein sequence: CASSSGLAGGIVETQYF.

V usage is TRBV28 and J usage is TRBJ1-2, with a tentative D call TRBD1 (5 bases). Germline V lookup: CDR1 MDHEN, CDR2 SYDVKM. The CDR3 has 12 amino acids. Trimming left V 6 bases short and J 2 bases short, with 7 bases between. In nucleotides, the CDR3 is TGTGCCAGCAGCCAGGGAAACTATGGCTACACCTTC. It is translated as CASSQGNYGYTF.

The CDR3 protein is CASSLGWTGLQPQHF. DNA of the CDR3: TGTGCCAGCAGCTTAGGGTGGACAGGGCTCCAGCCCCAGCATTTT. This sequence joins TRBV7-8 and TRBJ1-5, with TRBD1 matching over 8 bases. The germline gives CDR1 SGHVS, CDR2 FQNEAQ. The V segment lost 1 base and the J segment 7 bases; nucleotides outside the gene matches: 6. CDR3 size: 15 residues.

This clone has a handful of counts. The CDR3 bases are TGTGCCAGCAGTTACTCGACAGGGAACTATGGCTACACCTTC. This sequence encodes CASSYSTGNYGYTF. The rearrangement uses TRBV6-6 and TRBJ1-2; the match to TRBD1 covers 7 bases. Looked up from germline, CDR1 is MNHNY and CDR2 is SVGAGI (reference sequence). After removal of 0 bases from V and 2 bases from J, the junction contained 0 bases not matched to a gene. This CDR3 comprises 14 residues.

This chain links TRBV5-4 with TRBJ2-7, with D possibly matching TRBD2 (5 bases). Germline V gene lookup returns CDR1 SGHNT and CDR2 YYREEE (reference sequence). The CDR3 contains 13 residues. Between the trimmed V and J ends, which lost 5 bases and 5 bases, there was a span of 14 bases. The CDR3 spells CASSLGEMDEQYF. The CDR3, as DNA: TGTGCCAGCAGTCTCGGGGAAATGGACGAGCAGTACTTC.

V gene TRBV11-2 combines with J gene TRBJ2-3; 8 positions agree with TRBD1. V was pared by 0 bases and J by 14 bases, with 7 bases of the junction left unmatched. In germline, CDR1 is SGHAT, CDR2 FQNNGV. This CDR3 region has 13 residues. DNA for the CDR3: TGTGCCAGCAGCTTAGATGCGCAGGGGGCTTTGTATTTT. It is translated as CASSLDAQGALYF.

This chain links TRBV11-2 with TRBJ2-2, with D possibly being TRBD2 (7 bases). The germline V gene encodes CDR1 SGHAT and CDR2 FQNNGV. The CDR3 runs to 19 residues. Trimming removed 4 bases at V and 4 bases at J, with 25 bases between. This CDR3 is CASSSGSWGGFPSTGELFF. The CDR3 DNA is TGTGCCAGCAGCTCGGGTTCGTGGGGGGGCTTCCCATCCACCGGGGAGCTGTTTTTT.

This sequence joins TRBV2 and TRBJ2-3; 16 bases agree with TRBD2. V shed 3 bases and J 5 bases; nucleotides not matched to a gene: 8. The CDR3 extends over 18 amino acids. Germline loops: CDR1 SNHLY, CDR2 FYNNEI. The CDR3 loop is CASSELGTSGGAGDTQYF. In nucleotides, the CDR3 is TGTGCCAGCAGTGAGCTCGGGACTAGCGGGGGGGCCGGAGATACGCAGTATTTT.

The chain uses TRBV11-2 and TRBJ1-5, with TRBD1 matching 8 bases. V lost 4 bases, J lost 0 bases, and 11 bases stayed unmatched. The CDR3 extends over 18 amino acids. Germline CDR1 SGHAT, CDR2 FQNNGV. CDR3 protein: CASSSGTGSAYSNQPQHF. In DNA form, the CDR3 reads TGTGCCAGCAGCTCCGGGACAGGTTCGGCCTATAGCAATCAGCCCCAGCATTTT.

The genes are TRBV4-1 and TRBJ2-7, with 10 bases aligning to TRBD2. With V trimmed by 3 bases and J by 2 bases, 7 bases remained unmatched. This CDR3 spans 16 amino acids. The germline V gene has CDR1 MGHRA and CDR2 YSYEKL. The CDR3 nucleotides read TGCGCCAGCAGCCAGGGTTGGACTAGCGGCACCTACGAGCAGTACTTC. It encodes CASSQGWTSGTYEQYF.

The CDR3 loop reads CASSLEFRFATNEKLFF. The CDR3 DNA follows: TGTGCCAGCAGCTTAGAGTTCAGGTTTGCAACTAATGAAAAACTGTTTTTT. The chain recombines TRBV11-2 with TRBJ1-4, with unresolved D. The V gene lost 0 bases and the J gene lost 0 bases, with 11 bases spanning the gap. Germline V gene data show CDR1 as SGHAT and CDR2 as FQNNGV. There are 17 residues in the CDR3.

The chain is built from TRBV7-2 and TRBJ1-2; D might be TRBD1 (6 bases). This CDR3 is built from 14 residues. The ends were cut back, 8 bases at V and 2 bases at J, with 15 bases in the middle. Germline assignment: CDR1 SGHTA and CDR2 FQGNSA. CDR3 loop: CASGSGGGNYGYTF. The CDR3 DNA is TGTGCCAGCGGGTCGGGGGGCGGCAACTATGGCTACACCTTC.

This clone was seen once. The CDR3 DNA reads as TGTGCCAGCAGTCGGGACAGTTCAGCTAACTATGGCTACACCTTC. It yields the protein CASSRDSSANYGYTF. The chain combines TRBV6-5 with TRBJ1-2; 7 bases agree with TRBD1. This CDR3 comprises 15 residues. The J segment lost 0 bases and the V segment lost 5 bases, leaving 6 bases of the junction unmatched. Germline CDR1 and CDR2: MNHEY and SVGAGI.

This clone was detected only a few times. The chain couples TRBV5-1 to TRBJ2-3; D may be TRBD1 (5 bases). The CDR3 length is 16 residues. V lost 0 bases and J lost 2, with 13 bases in between. Germline V gene sequence: CDR1 SGHRS, CDR2 YFSETQ. The DNA for the CDR3 is TGCGCCAGCAGCTTGGGGAAGGGGTCCTACACAGATACGCAGTATTTT. Translating it yields CASSLGKGSYTDTQYF.

This clone was found once. CDR3 loop: CASSLGSQRGNEQFF. CDR3 in DNA: TGTGCCAGCAGCCTGGGGAGCCAACGGGGAAATGAGCAGTTCTTC. The V and J genes are TRBV9 and TRBJ2-1; a weak D match, TRBD2 (5 bases). V gave up 4 bases and J gave up 7 bases, with 18 bases separating them. Per the germline V gene, CDR1 is SGDLS and CDR2 is YYNGEE. The CDR3 totals 15 residues. Looking up the rest from reference TRBV9 and TRBJ2-1 gives the full variable domain: DSGVTQTPKHLITATGQRVTLRCSPRSGDLSVYWYQQSLDQGLQFLIQYYNGEERAKGNILERFSAQQFPDLHSELNLSSLELGDSALYFCASSLGSQRGNEQFFGPGTRLTVL.

The rearrangement uses TRBV2 and TRBJ1-1, with 9 bases that match TRBD1. CDR1 SNHLY and CDR2 FYNNEI come from the germline V gene. Trimming took 4 bases from V and 1 from J; bases not matched to a gene: 4. There are 15 residues in the CDR3. Here the CDR3 DNA reads TGTGCCAGCAGTGGAACAGGGGGCTCGAACACTGAAGCTTTCTTT. Translating it yields CASSGTGGSNTEAFF.

The rearrangement links TRBV6-5 to TRBJ2-1, with TRBD1 matching over 10 bases. The trim removed 4 bases at V and 6 bases at J, leaving 6 bases unmatched. The CDR3 loop spans 15 amino acids. Germline V lookup: CDR1 MNHEY, CDR2 SVGAGI. CDR3 sequence: CASSSWTGGFNEQFF. The DNA for the CDR3 is TGTGCCAGCAGTTCGTGGACAGGGGGTTTCAATGAGCAGTTCTTC.

The J gene is TRBJ1-5, the V gene TRBV19; 7 nucleotides align to TRBD1. The V gene's germline CDR1 is LNHDA and CDR2 SQIVND (reference sequence). CDR3 length: 15 amino acids. The J segment lost 5 bases and the V segment lost 7 bases, leaving 11 bases of the junction unmatched. The CDR3 protein is CASTTGQEQHQPQHF. CDR3 nucleotide sequence: TGTGCCAGTACCACCGGACAGGAGCAACATCAGCCCCAGCATTTT.

The chain joins TRBV20-1 to TRBJ2-1; D not resolved. The CDR3 length is 11 residues. Germline V lookup: CDR1 DFQATT, CDR2 SNEGSKA (reference sequence). V was pared by 3 bases and J by 12 bases, with 12 bases between. CDR3 region: CSARESTGQFF. Here the CDR3 DNA reads TGCAGTGCTAGGGAGTCCACCGGGCAGTTCTTC.

This clone was counted only a few times. V is TRBV7-9 and J is TRBJ2-5; 9 bases are shared with TRBD1. CDR1 is SEHNR and CDR2 is FQNEAQ in the germline V gene (reference sequence). Losses at the gene ends were 4 bases for V and 5 bases for J; bases not matched to a gene: 5. This CDR3 spans 14 amino acids. The CDR3 nucleotides are TGTGCCAGCAGCTGGGGACAGGGCGGCGAGACCCAGTACTTC. Encoded protein: CASSWGQGGETQYF. Full variable domain (outside the CDR3, taken from reference TRBV7-9 and TRBJ2-5): DTGVSQNPRHKITKRGQNVTFRCDPISEHNRLYWYRQTLGQGPEFLTYFQNEAQLEKSRLLSDRFSAERPKGSFSTLEIQRTEQGDSAMYLCASSWGQGGETQYFGPGTRLLVL.

The CDR3 sequence: CASSQVRGSSETQYF. Here the CDR3 DNA reads TGTGCCAGCAGCCAAGTCCGGGGTTCGTCAGAGACCCAGTACTTC. The rearrangement uses TRBV4-2 and TRBJ2-5, with D possibly being TRBD2 (5 bases). The CDR3 sequence is 15 residues long. CDR1 is LGHNA and CDR2 is YNFKEQ in the germline V gene. V was clipped by 1 base and J by 4 bases, with 13 bases between them.

The chain has TRBV21-1 and TRBJ2-3; the table's D call, TRBD1, has no DNA check behind it. TRBV21-1 is tagged as a pseudogene. CDR3 size: 16 residues. In nucleotides, the CDR3 is TGTGAAAAAAGGGAAGGGACAGATAATCGCACAGATACGCAGTATTTT. Translated: CEKREGTDNRTDTQYF.

The V gene is TRBV27, the J gene TRBJ1-4, with 7 bases aligning to TRBD1. This CDR3 contains 16 residues. Germline CDR1 reads MNHEY; CDR2 reads SMNVEV (reference sequence). The trim removed 4 bases at V and 2 bases at J, leaving 7 bases unmatched. CDR3 DNA: TGTGCCAGCAGTTCCATCTCGACAGGGACTAATGAAAAACTGTTTTTT. It specifies CASSSISTGTNEKLFF.

The rearrangement joins TRBV10-2 to TRBJ2-3; a possible D gene is TRBD2 (5 bases). Trimming removed 5 bases at V and 0 bases at J, with 9 bases between. Germline V gene lookup returns CDR1 WSHSY and CDR2 SAAADI. The CDR3 spans 14 residues. This chain's CDR3 is CASSLWTSTDTQYF. The CDR3 bases are TGCGCCAGCAGTCTCTGGACTAGCACAGATACGCAGTATTTT.

V is TRBV6-4 and J is TRBJ1-5, with D possibly matching TRBD1 (5 bases). V lost 4 bases, J lost 4 bases, and 8 bases lay in between. The CDR3 totals 13 residues. Looked up from germline, CDR1 is MRHNA and CDR2 is SNTAGT. The chain's CDR3 is CASSAGGNQPQHF. In nucleotides, the CDR3 is TGTGCCAGCAGTGCGGGGGGGAATCAGCCCCAGCATTTT.

V and J are TRBV6-5 and TRBJ2-1; TRBD1 agrees at 7 bases. CDR1 and CDR2 (germline): MNHEY, SVGAGI. This CDR3 comprises 14 residues. V lost 6 bases and J lost 5; bases outside the gene matches: 7. The CDR3 region is CASSRRDRHNEQFF. In DNA form, the CDR3 reads TGTGCCAGCAGCCGCCGGGACAGACACAATGAGCAGTTCTTC.

This chain uses TRBV29-1 with TRBJ2-7, with 8 positions matching TRBD2. The germline gives CDR1 SQVTM, CDR2 ANQGSEA. J gave up 3 bases and V 1 base, and 5 bases lay outside the gene matches. The CDR3 covers 14 residues. DNA for the CDR3: TGCAGCGTTGAAGTTAGCCTAGCGGGCTACGAGCAGTACTTC. Its protein is CSVEVSLAGYEQYF.

The chain links TRBV27 to TRBJ1-1; possibly TRBD1 for D (5 bases). Germline V gives CDR1 MNHEY, CDR2 SMNVEV (reference sequence). The CDR3 extends over 16 amino acids. With 6 bases removed from V and 0 bases from J, the gap between germline ends came to 17 bases. The CDR3 protein is CASSHTGGRLNTEAFF. Here the CDR3 DNA reads TGTGCCAGCAGCCATACAGGTGGGCGTTTGAACACTGAAGCTTTCTTT.